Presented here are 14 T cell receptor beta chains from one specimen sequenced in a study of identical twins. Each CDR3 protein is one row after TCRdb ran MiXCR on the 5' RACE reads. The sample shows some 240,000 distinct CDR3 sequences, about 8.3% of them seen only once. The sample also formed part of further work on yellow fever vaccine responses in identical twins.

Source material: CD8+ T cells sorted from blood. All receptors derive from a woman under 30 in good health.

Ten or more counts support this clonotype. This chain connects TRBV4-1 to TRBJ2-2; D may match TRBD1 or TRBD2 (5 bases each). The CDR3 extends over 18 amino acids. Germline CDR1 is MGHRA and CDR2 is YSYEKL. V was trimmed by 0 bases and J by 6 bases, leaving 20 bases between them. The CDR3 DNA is TGCGCCAGCAGCCAAGATTTTAGGGGCGCGGGTCCTTCCGGGGAGCTGTTTTTT. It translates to CASSQDFRGAGPSGELFF.

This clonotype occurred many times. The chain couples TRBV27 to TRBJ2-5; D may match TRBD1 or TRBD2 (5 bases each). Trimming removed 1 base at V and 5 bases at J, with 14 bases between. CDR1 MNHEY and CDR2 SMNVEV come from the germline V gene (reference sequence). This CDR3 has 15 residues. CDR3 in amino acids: CASSLWGSPKETQYF. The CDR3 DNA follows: TGTGCCAGCAGTTTATGGGGGAGCCCAAAGGAGACCCAGTACTTC.

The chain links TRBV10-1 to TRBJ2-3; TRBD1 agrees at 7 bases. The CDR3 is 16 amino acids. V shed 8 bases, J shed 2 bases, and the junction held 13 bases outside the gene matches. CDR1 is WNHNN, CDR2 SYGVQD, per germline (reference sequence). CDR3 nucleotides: TGCGCCAGCGGAGAGGACCGGACAGGCTTCACAGATACGCAGTATTTT. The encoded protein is CASGEDRTGFTDTQYF.

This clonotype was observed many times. As DNA, the CDR3 is TGCGCCAGCAGCCCCGGGACAGGGGGTTTCTACGAGCAGTACTTC. This translates into CASSPGTGGFYEQYF. This sequence joins TRBV5-1 and TRBJ2-7, with TRBD1 identical over 11 bases. This CDR3 contains 15 residues. The germline V gene has CDR1 SGHRS and CDR2 YFSETQ. The ends lost 4 bases at V and 3 bases at J; junction bases unmatched: 6.

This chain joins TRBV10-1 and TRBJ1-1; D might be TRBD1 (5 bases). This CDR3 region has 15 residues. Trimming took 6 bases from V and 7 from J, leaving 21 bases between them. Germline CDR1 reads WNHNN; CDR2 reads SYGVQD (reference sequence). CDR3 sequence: CASRDRGPRGDEAFF. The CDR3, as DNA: TGCGCCAGCAGGGACCGTGGACCAAGGGGTGATGAAGCTTTCTTT.

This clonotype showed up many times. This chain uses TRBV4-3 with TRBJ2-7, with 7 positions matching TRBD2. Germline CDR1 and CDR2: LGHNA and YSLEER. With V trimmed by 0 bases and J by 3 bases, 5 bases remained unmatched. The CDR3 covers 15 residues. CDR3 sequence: CASSQDVGEGYEQYF. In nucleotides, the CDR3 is TGCGCCAGCAGCCAAGATGTGGGGGAGGGCTACGAGCAGTACTTC.

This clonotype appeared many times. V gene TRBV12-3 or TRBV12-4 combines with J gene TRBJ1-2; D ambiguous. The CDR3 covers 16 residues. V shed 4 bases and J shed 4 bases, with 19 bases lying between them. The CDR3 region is CASSSGPLTVFYGYTF. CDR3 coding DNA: TGTGCCAGCAGTTCTGGCCCGCTGACGGTTTTCTATGGCTACACCTTC.

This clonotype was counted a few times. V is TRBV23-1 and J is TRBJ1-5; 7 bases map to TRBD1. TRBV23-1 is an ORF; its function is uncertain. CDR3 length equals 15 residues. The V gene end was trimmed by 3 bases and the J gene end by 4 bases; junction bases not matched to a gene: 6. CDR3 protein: CASSHPGQPNQPQHF. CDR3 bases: TGCGCCAGCAGTCACCCGGGACAGCCGAATCAGCCCCAGCATTTT.

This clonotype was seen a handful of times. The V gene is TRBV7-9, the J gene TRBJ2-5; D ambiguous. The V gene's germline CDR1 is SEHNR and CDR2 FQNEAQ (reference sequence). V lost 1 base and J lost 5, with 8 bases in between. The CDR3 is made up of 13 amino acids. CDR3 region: CASSLVVMETQYF. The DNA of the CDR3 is TGTGCCAGCAGCTTAGTTGTCATGGAGACCCAGTACTTC.

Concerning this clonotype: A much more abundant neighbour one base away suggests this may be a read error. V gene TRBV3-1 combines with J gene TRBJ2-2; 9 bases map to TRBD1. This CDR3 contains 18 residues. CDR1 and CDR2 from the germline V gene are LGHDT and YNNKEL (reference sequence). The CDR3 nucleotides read TGTGCCTGCAGTCTGGGACAGGGAGATCCCTTGGGTACCGGGGAGCTGTTTTTT. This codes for CACSLGQGDPLGTGELFF.

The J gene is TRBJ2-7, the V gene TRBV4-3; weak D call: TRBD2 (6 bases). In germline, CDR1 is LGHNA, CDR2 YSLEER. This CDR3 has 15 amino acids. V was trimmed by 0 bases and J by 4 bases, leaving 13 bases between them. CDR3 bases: TGCGCCAGCAGCCAAGACCGGGACTGGCAATACGAGCAGTACTTC. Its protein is CASSQDRDWQYEQYF.

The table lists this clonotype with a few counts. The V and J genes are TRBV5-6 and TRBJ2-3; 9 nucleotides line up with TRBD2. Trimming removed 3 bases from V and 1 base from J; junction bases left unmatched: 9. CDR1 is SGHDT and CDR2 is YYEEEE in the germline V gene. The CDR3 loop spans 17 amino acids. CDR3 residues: CASSSSGGPWGTDTQYF. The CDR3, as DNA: TGTGCCAGCAGCTCAAGCGGGGGGCCTTGGGGCACAGATACGCAGTATTTT.

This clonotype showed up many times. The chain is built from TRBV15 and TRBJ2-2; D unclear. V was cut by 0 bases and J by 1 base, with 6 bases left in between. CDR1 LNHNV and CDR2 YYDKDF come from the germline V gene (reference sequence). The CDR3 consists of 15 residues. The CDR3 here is CATSRDWGNTGELFF. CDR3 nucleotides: TGTGCCACCAGCAGAGATTGGGGGAACACCGGGGAGCTGTTTTTT.

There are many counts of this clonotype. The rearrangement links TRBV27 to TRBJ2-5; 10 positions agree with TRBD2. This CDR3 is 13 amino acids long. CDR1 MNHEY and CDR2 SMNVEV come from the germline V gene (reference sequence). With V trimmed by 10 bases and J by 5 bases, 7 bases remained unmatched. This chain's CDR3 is CATLAGDEETQYF. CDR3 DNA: TGTGCCACCCTAGCGGGAGATGAGGAGACCCAGTACTTC.